This is a list of T cell receptor beta chains from one sample in a study of cytomegalovirus exposure and HLA in healthy donors. TCRdb's table, derived via immunoSEQ multiplex PCR, lists solely in-frame clones and lacks some. This table has about 110,000 clones, under 80% appearing once. The sequencing sample was made of PBMCs. Receptor source: a man aged 55-75 years in good health and CMV-seronegative. The CDR3 runs from the conserved cysteine through the conserved F or W. D genes are given only for firm matches. Expanded clones get a size class; other rows say once, few or many, or leave the size out.

len	d_gene	v_gene	abundance	j_gene	CDR3nt	CDR3aa
12	TRBD1	TRBV5-6	-	TRBJ1-2	TGTGCCAGCAGCTACACAGGGGATGGCTACACCTTC	CASSYTGDGYTF
14	-	TRBV6-6	-	TRBJ1-5	TGTGCCAGCAGTTACGAGGGCTTCGGCCAGCCCCAGCATTTT	CASSYEGFGQPQHF
15	-	TRBV9	few	TRBJ1-4	TGTGCCAGCAGCGTCAGGGGTACCGAATATGAAAAACTGTTTTTT	CASSVRGTEYEKLFF
16	TRBD1	TRBV5-1	-	TRBJ2-2	TGCGCCAGCACCCCAGGGGGACAGGGAAACACCGGGGAGCTGTTTTTT	CASTPGGQGNTGELFF
16	-	TRBV6-1	-	TRBJ1-2	TGTGCCAGCAGTGAAGCAGGGGGACCCCCTAACTATGGCTACACCTTC	CASSEAGGPPNYGYTF
14	TRBD1	TRBV6-6	-	TRBJ1-5	TGTGCCAGCACGGAGACAGGGGGGTATCAGCCCCAGCATTTT	CASTETGGYQPQHF
14	TRBD1	TRBV7-9	-	TRBJ2-3	TGTGCCAGCAGCTTGATGACAGGGGGGGATACGCAGTATTTT	CASSLMTGGDTQYF
14	TRBD1	TRBV6-4	-	TRBJ2-2	TGTGCCAGCGGACAGGGGGCCAGAACCGGGGAGCTGTTTTTT	CASGQGARTGELFF
13	TRBD1	TRBV7-3	few	TRBJ2-7	TGTGCCAGCAGCCCGGGACAGGGGGACGAGCAGTACTTC	CASSPGQGDEQYF
15	TRBD2	TRBV5-4	-	TRBJ2-3	TGTGCCAGCAGCTTGCAGGCGGCGGGGGGAAATACGCAGTATTTT	CASSLQAAGGNTQYF
15	-	TRBV28	-	TRBJ2-6	TGTGCCAGCAGTCGGGACAATTCTGGGGCCAACGTCCTGACTTTC	CASSRDNSGANVLTF
13	-	TRBV5-6	-	TRBJ1-2	TGTGCCAGCAGCTTGGGACAAAACTATGGCTACACCTTC	CASSLGQNYGYTF
13	TRBD1	TRBV19	-	TRBJ1-1	TGTGCCAGTAGTCGGGCAGGGGGCACTGAAGCTTTCTTT	CASSRAGGTEAFF
15	TRBD2	TRBV7-6	-	TRBJ2-5	TGTGCCAGCAGCTTACTAGCGGGGATTGGAGAGACCCAGTACTTC	CASSLLAGIGETQYF
17	TRBD2	TRBV5-1	-	TRBJ2-5	TGCGCCAGCAGCTCCGCCGGACTAGCGGGGGGGGGCGAGACCCAGTACTTC	CASSSAGLAGGGETQYF
18	TRBD2	TRBV29-1	few	TRBJ2-2	TGCAGCGTCGCCGGTCTACTAGCGGGGGGGTTGAACACCGGGGAGCTGTTTTTT	CSVAGLLAGGLNTGELFF
13	-	TRBV7-2	-	TRBJ1-1	TGTGCCAGCAGCTTAGACAGGAACACTGAAGCTTTCTTT	CASSLDRNTEAFF
16	TRBD2	TRBV4-1	-	TRBJ2-7	TGCGCCAGCAGTCCCCGGGGGGTTGAGGGCTACTACGAGCAGTACTTC	CASSPRGVEGYYEQYF
17	-	TRBV7-2	-	TRBJ2-2	TGTGCCAGCAGCTTAAGGTCTAGCCCGTCGAACACCGGGGAGCTGTTTTTT	CASSLRSSPSNTGELFF
16	TRBD1	TRBV18	-	TRBJ1-4	TGTGCCAGCTCACTTCTAACCGGGACAGAAAATGAAAAACTGTTTTTT	CASSLLTGTENEKLFF
14	-	TRBV6-5	-	TRBJ2-7	TGTGCCAGCAAGTTAACCGGGAGCCCCTACGAGCAGTACTTC	CASKLTGSPYEQYF
14	TRBD1	TRBV2	-	TRBJ1-4	TGTGCCGGGAACCCGGGACAGGGCTTCGAAAAACTGTTTTTT	CAGNPGQGFEKLFF
15	TRBD1	TRBV19	-	TRBJ1-5	TGTGCCAGTAGCCGCTCGGGACAGAGTGATCAGCCCCAGCATTTT	CASSRSGQSDQPQHF
18	-	TRBV28	-	TRBJ1-6	TGTGCCAGCAGTTCCCCCGGGAAGGGGGAAGCCTATAATTCACCCCTCCACTTT	CASSSPGKGEAYNSPLHF
14	TRBD1	TRBV18	once	TRBJ1-1	TGTGCCAGCTCACCGGACAGGGGAGGCACTGAAGCTTTCTTT	CASSPDRGGTEAFF
13	-	TRBV7-2	-	TRBJ1-3	TGTGCCAGCAGCTTAGGGTCGGGAGACACCATATATTTT	CASSLGSGDTIYF
16	TRBD2	TRBV6-6	-	TRBJ2-7	TGTGCCAGCAGTTACTCGGTTAGCGGGGCCTTCTACGAGCAGTACTTC	CASSYSVSGAFYEQYF
16	-	TRBV7-9	-	TRBJ2-7	TGTGCCAGCAGTTCTCCCCAGGGGTCTGGCTCCTACGAGCAGTACTTC	CASSSPQGSGSYEQYF
12	TRBD1	TRBV5-1	-	TRBJ2-5	TGCGCCAGCGCAGGGGGCGAGGAGACCCAGTACTTC	CASAGGEETQYF
15	TRBD1	TRBV19	-	TRBJ1-6	TGTGCCAGTAGTGTCGACAGGGGAGGCAATTCACCCCTCCACTTT	CASSVDRGGNSPLHF
14	-	TRBV6-5	-	TRBJ2-3	TGTGCCAGCAGGAGGAGAGGGAGCACAGATACGCAGTATTTT	CASRRRGSTDTQYF
14	TRBD1	TRBV5-1	few	TRBJ2-5	TGCGCCAGCAGCCCCGAGACAGGGGAAGGTACCCAGTACTTC	CASSPETGEGTQYF
12	-	TRBV13	-	TRBJ2-5	TGTGCCAGCACCCTTCCAGGAGGGGACCAGTACTTC	CASTLPGGDQYF
14	TRBD1	TRBV19	-	TRBJ2-1	TGTGCCAGTACCCGCCGGGACAGGCACAATGAGCAGTTCTTC	CASTRRDRHNEQFF
15	-	TRBV9	-	TRBJ2-1	TGTGCCAGCAGCGTAGACTCATACTCCTACAATGAGCAGTTCTTC	CASSVDSYSYNEQFF
15	-	TRBV6-5	few	TRBJ1-1	TGTGCCAGCAGTAAGTCGTTTGTGGAGGACACTGAAGCTTTCTTT	CASSKSFVEDTEAFF
15	TRBD2	TRBV29-1	-	TRBJ2-3	TGCAGCGGTACGGGACTAGCGGGGGAACGAGATACGCAGTATTTT	CSGTGLAGERDTQYF
14	-	TRBV5-1	-	TRBJ1-1	TGCGCCAGCAGCTTGGAGGGGCTTTACACTGAAGCTTTCTTT	CASSLEGLYTEAFF
15	TRBD1	TRBV6-1	-	TRBJ1-1	TGTGCCAGCAGTGCCGGGACAGGGAGGAACACTGAAGCTTTCTTT	CASSAGTGRNTEAFF
15	-	TRBV15	-	TRBJ2-7	TGTGCCACCAGCAGAGATTGGGCAGCCTCCTACGAGCAGTACTTC	CATSRDWAASYEQYF
12	-	TRBV29-1	few	TRBJ2-5	TGCAGCGGCGGCAGGGAAGGGGAGACCCAGTACTTC	CSGGREGETQYF
14	TRBD1	TRBV13	few	TRBJ1-6	TGTGCCAGCAGCTCGGGACAGGGGATTTCACCCCTCCACTTT	CASSSGQGISPLHF
13	-	TRBV6-5	-	TRBJ1-2	TGTGCCAGCAGTCCCCAGGGGTCCTATGGCTACACCTTC	CASSPQGSYGYTF
17	-	TRBV5-1	-	TRBJ2-1	TGCGCCGGCAGCTTAGGTACCATGGCAGGGGTATTCGATGAGCAGTTCTTC	CAGSLGTMAGVFDEQFF
14	TRBD1	TRBV18	-	TRBJ1-1	TGTGCCAGCTCACTTGACAGGGGGGGCACTGAAGCTTTCTTT	CASSLDRGGTEAFF
17	-	TRBV7-3	-	TRBJ2-1	TGTGCCAGCAGCCCCGCCTCAGGGGCAGTTACCTACAATGAGCAGTTCTTC	CASSPASGAVTYNEQFF
14	-	TRBV5-1	-	TRBJ2-7	TGCGCCAGCAGCCTCTACGGAGACTCCTACGAGCAGTACTTC	CASSLYGDSYEQYF
14	-	TRBV14	-	TRBJ2-5	TGTGCCAGCAGCCAATCTAGTTCAACACGGAGCCAGTACTTC	CASSQSSSTRSQYF
15	-	TRBV2	-	TRBJ2-1	TGTGCCAGCAGTGGGGAGAGGGTGTACGACAATGAGCAGTTCTTC	CASSGERVYDNEQFF
15	TRBD1	TRBV5-1	-	TRBJ2-5	TGCGCCAGCGGGAGGGGGGACAGGGACCAAGAGACCCAGTACTTC	CASGRGDRDQETQYF
16	-	TRBV5-1	-	TRBJ2-5	TGCGCCAGCAGCCAGCCCCCTCGGGGAGGGGGGGAGACCCAGTACTTC	CASSQPPRGGGETQYF
16	TRBD1	TRBV6-5	-	TRBJ2-6	TGTGCCAGCAGTTATCAGGGGGCAAGTGGGGCCAACGTCCTGACTTTC	CASSYQGASGANVLTF
15	TRBD2	TRBV5-1	-	TRBJ2-1	TGCGCCAGCAGCACTGGGGGACTAGAGACCTATGAGCAGTTCTTC	CASSTGGLETYEQFF
16	-	TRBV28	few	TRBJ1-6	TGTGCCAGCAGTGGCCTTCAGGGGATTTCGGATTCACCCCTCCACTTT	CASSGLQGISDSPLHF
11	-	TRBV20-1	-	TRBJ1-2	TGCAGTGCGGCACAGGGTTATGGCTACACCTTC	CSAAQGYGYTF
12	-	TRBV28	-	TRBJ1-2	TGTGCCAGCAGTACAGGGAACTATGGCTACACCTTC	CASSTGNYGYTF
16	TRBD2	TRBV7-9	-	TRBJ2-5	TGTGCCAGCAGCTTAGTGGGTAGCGGGGGACAAGAGACCCAGTACTTC	CASSLVGSGGQETQYF
17	-	TRBV7-8	-	TRBJ2-7	TGTGCCAGCAGCTCCACGGGGGGCCATAAGAGCTCCTACGAGCAGTACTTC	CASSSTGGHKSSYEQYF